The 20 T cell receptor beta chains given below trace back to one sample, sequenced in a study of blood T cells in healthy people across ages. A J-beta primer mix and a sample-barcoded 5' primer were used in a second PCR of about 7 to 11 cycles. TCRdb redid the calling of the 5' RACE reads with MiXCR, one entry per CDR3 protein. The table lists some 1.6 million distinct CDR3 sequences, about 31% of them singletons. Sequencing was carried out using blood. The receptors stem from a woman aged 25 to 39 in good health.

This clonotype was detected only a few times. V is TRBV4-2 and J is TRBJ1-4; perhaps TRBD1 as D (6 bases). Deletions cut 1 base from V and 6 bases from J, with 15 bases between. The CDR3 contains 16 residues. Germline V CDR1 and CDR2: LGHNA, YNFKEQ. The chain's CDR3 is CASSQGRQADHEKLFF. DNA for the CDR3: TGTGCCAGCAGCCAAGGTCGACAGGCCGATCATGAAAAACTGTTTTTT.

This clonotype was counted a few times. The chain uses TRBV27 and TRBJ1-6, with TRBD1 matching over 9 bases. The ends lost 2 bases at V and 7 bases at J; junction bases unmatched: 9. The CDR3 has 17 residues. Germline loops: CDR1 MNHEY, CDR2 SMNVEV (reference sequence). The CDR3 bases are TGTGCCAGCAGTTTAGTGCCCCTGACAGGGGGAAATTCACCCCTCCACTTT. Encoded protein: CASSLVPLTGGNSPLHF.

This clonotype has at least ten counts. The J gene is TRBJ2-1, the V gene TRBV5-1; TRBD1 aligns across 8 bases. V lost 3 bases to trimming and J lost 8 bases; unmatched junction nucleotides: 10. CDR3 size: 15 residues. In germline, CDR1 is SGHRS, CDR2 YFSETQ. Here the CDR3 DNA reads TGCGCCAGCAGCTCTCGGACAGGGCGGGTAGATGAGCAGTTCTTC. Encoded protein: CASSSRTGRVDEQFF.

The J gene is TRBJ2-6, the V gene TRBV3-1; D might be TRBD1 or TRBD2, each matching 7 bases. Trimming removed 4 bases at V and 2 bases at J, with 15 bases between. This CDR3 comprises 17 residues. Germline V lookup: CDR1 LGHDT, CDR2 YNNKEL (reference sequence). CDR3 protein: CASSLRQGGAGANVLTF. The CDR3 bases are TGTGCCAGCAGCCTACGACAGGGAGGGGCTGGGGCCAACGTCCTGACTTTC.

This clonotype was counted a few times. J is TRBJ1-2 and V is TRBV20-1, with 10 bases that match TRBD1. Germline CDR1 and CDR2: DFQATT and SNEGSKA (reference sequence). The CDR3 totals 14 residues. V was clipped by 6 bases and J by 2 bases; unmatched bases: 6. CDR3 sequence (DNA): TGCAGTGCCCCGGGACAGGGGTCGAACTATGGCTACACCTTC. This encodes CSAPGQGSNYGYTF.

The chain is built from TRBV4-1 and TRBJ1-2; the D gene is possibly TRBD1 (6 bases). The CDR3 loop spans 15 amino acids. CDR1 and CDR2 from the germline V gene are MGHRA and YSYEKL. Trimming stripped 3 bases from V and 7 bases from J, with 18 bases between. The CDR3 region is CASSQAGVGARGYTF. CDR3 coding DNA: TGCGCCAGCAGCCAGGCCGGAGTGGGGGCTCGTGGCTACACCTTC.

This chain links TRBV11-3 with TRBJ2-1; 11 bases map to TRBD2. The V gene end was trimmed by 9 bases and the J gene end by 5 bases; junction bases not matched to a gene: 12. Germline lookup yields CDR1 SGHNT and CDR2 YENEEA. The length of the CDR3 is 16 residues. The CDR3 nucleotides are TGTGCCAGAGATAGCGGGAGGGCCGGTAGCGACAATGAGCAGTTCTTC. Translating it yields CARDSGRAGSDNEQFF.

This clonotype was seen a few times. This chain connects TRBV2 to TRBJ1-1, with 7 bases aligning to TRBD1. CDR3 length equals 12 residues. CDR1 and CDR2 (germline): SNHLY, FYNNEI. V lost 5 bases to trimming and J lost 8 bases; unmatched junction nucleotides: 5. Written as DNA, the CDR3 is TGTGCCAGCAGTCCCTGGACAGGAGAAGCTTTCTTT. It is translated as CASSPWTGEAFF.

This clonotype appeared many times. This chain links TRBV4-1 with TRBJ2-3; TRBD1 or TRBD2 may be the D gene (6 bases each). The V gene lost 6 bases and the J gene lost 6 bases, with 25 bases spanning the gap. CDR1 is MGHRA and CDR2 is YSYEKL in the germline V gene. This CDR3 spans 17 amino acids. CDR3 nucleotide sequence: TGCGCCAGCAGGCAGACGGGGGCGGACGACACTCGGGATACGCAGTATTTT. This sequence encodes CASRQTGADDTRDTQYF.

V and J are TRBV5-1 and TRBJ2-7; a possible D gene is TRBD1 (5 bases). There are 13 residues in the CDR3. Trimming shortened V by 6 bases and J by 4 bases, and 14 bases separated the two germline ends. Germline CDR1 SGHRS, CDR2 YFSETQ. CDR3 nucleotide sequence: TGCGCCAGCAAGACGGACACACCATACGAGCAGTACTTC. Protein: CASKTDTPYEQYF.

In this sample, this clonotype turned up a few times. The rearrangement uses TRBV28 and TRBJ1-4, with TRBD1 matching 8 bases. Germline V gene lookup returns CDR1 MDHEN and CDR2 SYDVKM. The CDR3 extends over 16 amino acids. Trimming took 5 bases from V and 7 from J; bases not matched to a gene: 12. As DNA, the CDR3 is TGTGCCAGCAGTCCGGCCATGGGCAGGGGGCTTGAAAAACTGTTTTTT. This encodes CASSPAMGRGLEKLFF.

The chain combines TRBV15 with TRBJ2-2; TRBD2 aligns across 11 bases. The CDR3 is 18 amino acids. V shed 0 bases and J 5 bases; nucleotides not matched to a gene: 8. Per the germline V gene, CDR1 is LNHNV and CDR2 is YYDKDF (reference sequence). CDR3 sequence reads: CATSRDLGLAGGTGELFF. The CDR3 DNA reads TGTGCCACCAGCAGAGATTTAGGGCTAGCGGGAGGAACCGGGGAGCTGTTTTTT.

This clonotype was counted a few times. V usage is TRBV27 and J usage is TRBJ2-2; D could derive from TRBD1 or TRBD2 (5 bases each). Germline loops: CDR1 MNHEY, CDR2 SMNVEV (reference sequence). V shed 5 bases and J shed 5 bases, with 21 bases lying between them. The CDR3 consists of 17 residues. DNA for the CDR3: TGTGCCAGCAGTCTGGTCGGTGGGGCTAGCAGGACCGGGGAGCTGTTTTTT. Its protein is CASSLVGGASRTGELFF.

This sequence joins TRBV3-1 and TRBJ2-7; tentative D call: TRBD1 (5 bases). Germline V lookup: CDR1 LGHDT, CDR2 YNNKEL (reference sequence). The CDR3 is 13 amino acids. Deletions cut 8 bases from V and 3 bases from J, with 14 bases between. The CDR3 nucleotides read TGTGCCAGCCACCGGCAGGGAAACTACGAGCAGTACTTC. Translating it yields CASHRQGNYEQYF.

This clonotype showed up just a few times. The chain has TRBV5-5 and TRBJ1-2; no definite D call. Germline CDR1 and CDR2: SGHKS and YYEKEE (reference sequence). Trimming shortened V by 4 bases and J by 0 bases, and 10 bases separated the two germline ends. The CDR3 has 14 amino acids. The CDR3: CASSIDTSNYGYTF. CDR3 DNA sequence: TGTGCCAGCAGCATCGACACCTCTAACTATGGCTACACCTTC.

V usage is TRBV29-1 and J usage is TRBJ2-1; 11 nucleotides agree with TRBD2. This CDR3 region has 13 residues. V lost 6 bases to trimming and J lost 5 bases; unmatched junction nucleotides: 3. Germline V lookup: CDR1 SQVTM, CDR2 ANQGSEA. The CDR3 DNA reads TGCAGCGTCACGACTAGCGGGAACAATGAGCAGTTCTTC. This sequence encodes CSVTTSGNNEQFF.

This chain links TRBV6-2 or TRBV6-3 with TRBJ2-7, with D unclear. The V end was cut by 4 bases, the J end by 5 bases, with 9 bases between. The CDR3 is 12 amino acids. Germline CDR1 MNHEY, CDR2 SVGEGT. CDR3 DNA: TGTGCCAGCAGTTTTCCCTCTGACGAGCAGTACTTC. Amino acids: CASSFPSDEQYF.

This clonotype has a handful of counts. The junction departs from germline at one end; a sequencing error may be responsible. This chain links TRBV7-3 with TRBJ2-3, with unresolved D. CDR1 and CDR2 from the germline V gene are SGHTA and FQGTGA. The CDR3 totals 16 residues. The chain's CDR3 is CASSLTGPPRTDTQYF. CDR3 nucleotide sequence: TGTGCCAGCAGTTTAACCGGCCCCCCGCGCACAGATACGCAGTATTTT.

This clonotype came up a few times. V gene TRBV11-2 combines with J gene TRBJ2-1; 7 bases are shared with TRBD1. The J call is uncertain, as TRBJ2-7 better fits the DNA end. Germline V gene lookup returns CDR1 SGHAT and CDR2 FQNNGV. This CDR3 has 13 residues. The CDR3 region is CASSSDRVDEQYF. The DNA for the CDR3 is TGTGCCAGCAGCTCCGACAGGGTCGATGAGCAGTACTTC.

This clonotype was seen a handful of times. The V and J genes are TRBV20-1 and TRBJ1-1; 9 bases line up with TRBD1. Germline CDR1 DFQATT, CDR2 SNEGSKA (reference sequence). The CDR3 is made up of 12 amino acids. The CDR3 DNA reads TGCAGGACAGGGGGAATGAACACTGAAGCTTTCTTT. Its translation is CRTGGMNTEAFF.